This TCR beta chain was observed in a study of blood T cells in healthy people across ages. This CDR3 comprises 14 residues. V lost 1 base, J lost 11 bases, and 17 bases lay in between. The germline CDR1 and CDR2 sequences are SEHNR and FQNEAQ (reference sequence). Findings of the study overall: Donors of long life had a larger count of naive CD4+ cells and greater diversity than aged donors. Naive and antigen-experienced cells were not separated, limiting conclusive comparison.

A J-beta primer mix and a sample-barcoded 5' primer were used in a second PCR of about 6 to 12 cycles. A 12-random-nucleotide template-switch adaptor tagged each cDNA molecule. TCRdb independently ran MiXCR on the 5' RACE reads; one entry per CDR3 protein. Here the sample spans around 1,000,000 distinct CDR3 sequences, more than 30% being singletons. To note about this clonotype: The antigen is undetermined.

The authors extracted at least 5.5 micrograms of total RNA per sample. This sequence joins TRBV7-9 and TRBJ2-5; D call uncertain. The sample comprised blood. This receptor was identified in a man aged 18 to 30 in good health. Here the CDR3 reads CASSLGGPVLEQYF. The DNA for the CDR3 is TGTGCCAGCAGCTTAGGGGGTCCAGTGCTAGAGCAGTACTTC.